A single TCR beta chain is shown here with its context. Its antigen is currently not known. The input lacks base qualities; no much larger clone sits a single base away. Receptor libraries were prepared by the immunoSEQ multiplex PCR assay. Entries here come from immuneACCESS through TCRdb and include only in-frame sequences with V and J called. Some clones fail to appear in such tables; in the studies checked, an unresolved V gene covers under half of the shortfall, and the cause of the remainder is unknown. The sample table contains tens of thousands of clones; only one count was recorded for 90% of them. The top ten clones comprise over 8.5% of the sample. The sample originates from a study of T cell changes during pregnancy in multiple sclerosis (dated 2019 in TCRdb). About the investigation overall: Changes in the T cell repertoire over the course of pregnancy were examined in this study in women with multiple sclerosis.

In the germline V gene, CDR1 corresponds to SNHLY and CDR2 to FYNNEI. Trimming leaves V shorter by 10 bases and J shorter by 6 bases, with the junction holding 15 bases beyond the gene matches. The CDR3 goes from the cysteine to the phenylalanine over 14 residues. Of the read, only the CDR3 DNA is kept; its 42 bases are in frame from base 1. This specimen was CD8+ T cells from peripheral blood mononuclear cells, taken before pregnancy. Rearrangement joined TRBV2 to TRBJ2-7, and 7 junctional nucleotides match TRBD1. The sequence was collected from a female donor with multiple sclerosis, enrolled in a pregnancy study. The DNA sequence reads TGTGCCACCCTCTCAGGCCAGGGGGACGTCGAGCAGTACTTC. It encodes CATLSGQGDVEQYF.